The 19 T cell receptor beta chains reported below all come from one sample, sequenced in a study of blood T cell repertoires in COVID-19 (TCRdb year 2020). The library was generated by the immunoSEQ multiplex PCR assay. TCRdb carries this immuneACCESS record with in-frame sequences only. Its versions omit some clonotypes, under half of them owing to an unresolved V gene in the studies checked, with the rest unexplained. This sample has around 100,000 clones in its table, and approximately 80% of those were observed once. Around 12% of the sample lies in the top ten. The specimen sequenced was peripheral blood. The receptors shown here come from a human donor in a cohort sampled during active COVID-19.

Points on this clone: One end of the junction varies from germline; a read error may be responsible. This chain uses TRBV7-9 with TRBJ1-1, with 8 positions matching TRBD1. CDR1 SEHNR and CDR2 FQNEAQ come from the germline V gene (reference sequence). This CDR3 region has 15 residues. CDR3 sequence (DNA): TGTGCCAGCAGCCCACCCTACAGGGGGAACGCTGAAGCTTTCTTT. Protein product: CASSPPYRGNAEAFF. The variable domain in full, with the rest retrieved from reference TRBV7-9 and TRBJ1-1, is DTGVSQNPRHKITKRGQNVTFRCDPISEHNRLYWYRQTLGQGPEFLTYFQNEAQLEKSRLLSDRFSAERPKGSFSTLEIQRTEQGDSAMYLCASSPPYRGNAEAFFGQGTRLTVV.

This clone was observed a few times. V and J are TRBV5-6 and TRBJ2-1, with 9 bases aligning to TRBD2. The CDR3 runs to 15 residues. V trimming: 2 bases; J trimming: 0 bases; junction bases outside the gene matches: 0. Germline lookup yields CDR1 SGHDT and CDR2 YYEEEE. The CDR3 nucleotides read TGTGCCAGCAGCTTTAGCGGGGGCTCCTACAATGAGCAGTTCTTC. The encoded protein is CASSFSGGSYNEQFF.

This clone was detected only once. In DNA, the CDR3 is TGTGCCAGCAGCCAACAGGGGGCTTGGGGGAACGAGCAGTACTTC. Amino acid sequence: CASSQQGAWGNEQYF. This chain uses TRBV14 with TRBJ2-7; 8 nucleotides agree with TRBD1. Germline trimming cut 2 bases from V and 5 bases from J; bases unmatched to any gene: 8. CDR1 is SGHDN, CDR2 FVKESK, per germline. The CDR3 contains 15 residues. The full variable domain, in which reference TRBV14 and TRBJ2-7 provide the parts outside the CDR3, is EAGVTQFPSHSVIEKGQTVTLRCDPISGHDNLYWYRRVMGKEIKFLLHFVKESKQDESGMPNNRFLAERTGGTYSTLKVQPAELEDSGVYFCASSQQGAWGNEQYFGPGTRLTVT.

This clone was seen a single time. The chain links TRBV3-1 (or the pseudogene TRBV3-2) to TRBJ2-1, with 12 bases that match TRBD1. The V gene's germline CDR1 is LGHDT and CDR2 YNNKEL (reference sequence). V was pared by 2 bases and J by 8 bases, with 4 bases of the junction left unmatched. The CDR3 has 15 amino acids. This chain's CDR3 is CASSQPGQGAHEQFF. For the CDR3, the DNA is TGTGCCAGCAGCCAACCGGGACAGGGGGCCCATGAGCAGTTCTTC.

This chain joins TRBV5-1 and TRBJ1-1, with TRBD1 as a possible D gene (6 bases). V lost 0 bases and J 3 bases, leaving 9 bases between the germline ends. CDR1 and CDR2 (germline): SGHRS, YFSETQ. The CDR3 totals 14 residues. In DNA form, the CDR3 reads TGCGCCAGCAGCTTGGAAGGGGGACACACTGAAGCTTTCTTT. Its protein product is CASSLEGGHTEAFF.

The V call is TRBV4-2, the J call TRBJ2-5; 14 bases are shared with TRBD2. The CDR3 contains 18 residues. J lost 2 bases, V lost 3 bases, and 8 bases had no gene match. The V gene's germline CDR1 is LGHNA and CDR2 YNFKEQ. The CDR3 here is CASSHRLAGGPGQETQYF. The CDR3 DNA sequence: TGTGCCAGCAGCCACCGACTAGCGGGGGGGCCGGGACAAGAGACCCAGTACTTC.

The rearrangement links TRBV6-5 to TRBJ2-7; no firm D call. Germline V gives CDR1 MNHEY, CDR2 SVGAGI. The CDR3 runs 12 residues. V was trimmed by 4 bases and J by 2 bases, leaving 6 bases between them. CDR3 coding DNA: TGTGCCAGCAGTTCCCTAGCCTACGAGCAGTACTTC. It specifies CASSSLAYEQYF.

This chain joins TRBV2 and TRBJ1-3; D not resolved. Germline V gives CDR1 SNHLY, CDR2 FYNNEI. V dropped 6 bases and J dropped 0 bases, with 9 bases sitting between them. The CDR3 has 14 residues. The CDR3 sequence: CASSEHVSGNTIYF. DNA for the CDR3: TGTGCCAGCAGCGAGCATGTCTCTGGAAACACCATATATTTT.

This sequence joins TRBV27 and TRBJ2-7; 7 bases are shared with TRBD2. The V gene's germline CDR1 is MNHEY and CDR2 SMNVEV (reference sequence). This CDR3 has 16 residues. Trimming removed 0 bases from V and 4 bases from J; junction bases left unmatched: 9. CDR3 in amino acids: CASSLSQASGGYEQYF. The DNA for the CDR3 is TGTGCCAGCAGTTTATCTCAGGCTAGCGGTGGGTACGAGCAGTACTTC.

V gene TRBV9 combines with J gene TRBJ1-6, with D tentatively TRBD1 (5 bases). V was shortened by 7 bases and J by 5 bases, with 13 bases between the two germline ends. CDR3 length equals 14 residues. Germline V gene data show CDR1 as SGDLS and CDR2 as YYNGEE. The chain's CDR3 is CASSWGDHNSPLHF. CDR3 nucleotide sequence: TGTGCCAGCTCGTGGGGGGATCATAATTCACCCCTCCACTTT.

This chain joins TRBV5-1 and TRBJ2-7, with 8 bases fitting TRBD2. CDR1 and CDR2 from the germline V gene are SGHRS and YFSETQ. The CDR3 is made up of 17 amino acids. Losses at the gene ends were 0 bases for V and 3 bases for J; bases not matched to a gene: 11. The CDR3, as DNA: TGCGCCAGCAGCTTGGACCTTGTCAGCGGGGGAAGCTACGAGCAGTACTTC. It codes for CASSLDLVSGGSYEQYF.

This chain's CDR3 is CASSLAARVGEQFF. The CDR3 DNA reads as TGTGCCAGCAGCTTAGCGGCCAGGGTTGGTGAGCAGTTCTTC. The chain combines TRBV7-8 with TRBJ2-1, with D perhaps matching TRBD1 (5 bases). The V and J ends lost 0 bases and 9 bases respectively, with 12 bases between them. In germline, CDR1 is SGHVS, CDR2 FQNEAQ. CDR3 length: 14 residues.

V and J are TRBV5-1 and TRBJ2-3; weak D call: TRBD2 (6 bases). V was trimmed by 3 bases and J by 4 bases, leaving 12 bases between them. The germline V gene has CDR1 SGHRS and CDR2 YFSETQ. This CDR3 has 14 amino acids. The CDR3 DNA reads as TGCGCCAGCAGCTGGCTAGCGAGGGCAGATACGCAGTATTTT. Translating it yields CASSWLARADTQYF.

The chain recombines TRBV9 with TRBJ1-1; tentatively, D is TRBD1 (6 bases). Trimming removed 0 bases from V and 5 bases from J, with 14 bases in between. Germline V gene lookup returns CDR1 SGDLS and CDR2 YYNGEE. The CDR3 totals 15 residues. DNA of the CDR3: TGTGCCAGCAGCGTAGTTCAGGGGCAGGGGACTGAAGCTTTCTTT. It translates to CASSVVQGQGTEAFF.

CDR3 in amino acids: CASSGLGQGGNQPQHF. The CDR3 nucleotides are TGTGCCAGTAGTGGCCTGGGACAGGGGGGCAATCAGCCCCAGCATTTT. This chain uses TRBV19 with TRBJ1-5; 11 nucleotides line up with TRBD1. Losses at the gene ends were 5 bases for V and 2 bases for J; bases not matched to a gene: 5. Looked up from germline, CDR1 is LNHDA and CDR2 is SQIVND (reference sequence). The CDR3 contains 16 residues. The full variable domain, rest sourced from reference TRBV19 and TRBJ1-5, is DGGITQSPKYLFRKEGQNVTLSCEQNLNHDAMYWYRQDPGQGLRLIYYSQIVNDFQKGDIAEGYSVSREKKESFPLTVTSAQKNPTAFYLCASSGLGQGGNQPQHFGDGTRLSIL.

The V and J genes are TRBV12-3 or TRBV12-4 and TRBJ1-2, with D unclear. Trimming removed 3 bases at V and 7 bases at J, with 9 bases between. This CDR3 comprises 12 residues. CDR3 bases: TGTGCCAGCAGTTTGGAGTCCCGTGGCTACACCTTC. Its protein is CASSLESRGYTF.

The V and J genes are TRBV5-1 and TRBJ2-3; 12 bases are shared with TRBD2. Germline V gene data show CDR1 as SGHRS and CDR2 as YFSETQ. The CDR3 spans 15 residues. The V and J ends lost 5 bases and 3 bases, in that order; junction bases with no gene match: 4. The DNA for the CDR3 is TGCGCCAGCAGGGGAACTAGCGGGGGGACAGATACGCAGTATTTT. Protein sequence: CASRGTSGGTDTQYF.

The genes are TRBV20-1 and TRBJ2-2; no firm D call. The V end lost 6 bases, the J end lost 4 bases, and 6 bases lay between the germline ends. This CDR3 is 11 amino acids long. CDR1 is DFQATT and CDR2 is SNEGSKA in the germline V gene (reference sequence). The DNA of the CDR3 is TGCAGTGCCCCCCGCACCGGGGAGCTGTTTTTT. Translating gives CSAPRTGELFF.

This rearrangement joins TRBV11-3 to TRBJ1-2; maybe TRBD1 (6 bases). The length of the CDR3 is 16 residues. Germline CDR1 SGHNT, CDR2 YENEEA. Between the trimmed V and J ends, which lost 5 bases and 4 bases, there was a span of 20 bases. The DNA for the CDR3 is TGTGCCAGCAGCAGCCTACAGGGTTCAATAGGCTATGGCTACACCTTC. Translated, it gives CASSSLQGSIGYGYTF.